Each of the 25 T cell receptor beta chains below was sequenced from the same sample in a study of a mutant IDH1 vaccine in newly diagnosed glioma. The data were produced by immunoSEQ multiplex PCR, yet TCRdb's version contains in-frame clones alone and is incomplete. The sample yields some 120,000 clones, roughly 78% seen once. The time point denotes: week 11, during vaccination. In the vaccine, a single dose held 300 ug of the mutant IDH1 20-mer peptide, along with topical imiquimod. Their antigens remain unidentified. The material sequenced was PBMCs, taken from a glioma patient whose treatment included an IDH1 peptide vaccine. These receptors all come from a middle-aged man with glioma.

The rearrangement uses TRBV7-9 and TRBJ2-4; D gene ambiguous. CDR3 size: 15 residues. Germline lookup yields CDR1 SEHNR and CDR2 FQNEAQ (reference sequence). V shed 1 base and J shed 9 bases, with 16 bases lying between them. For the CDR3, the DNA is TGTGCCAGCAGCTTAGACCACACAAGGGTCCCCATTCAGTACTTC. It is translated as CASSLDHTRVPIQYF.

The V call is TRBV6-6, the J call TRBJ2-2; 7 positions agree with TRBD2. J lost 6 bases, V lost 11 bases, and 12 bases had no gene match. The CDR3 is made up of 14 amino acids. Germline CDR1 and CDR2: MNHNY and SVGAGI (reference sequence). CDR3: CALWEGLDPGELFF. The CDR3 bases are TGTGCCCTTTGGGAGGGTCTAGACCCCGGGGAGCTGTTTTTT.

The V gene is TRBV2, the J gene TRBJ2-1; tentative D call: TRBD2 (6 bases). Trimming removed 6 bases at V and 3 bases at J, with 18 bases between. Germline values: CDR1 SNHLY, CDR2 FYNNEI. CDR3 length equals 16 residues. The CDR3 is CASRQLGLSNYNEQFF. The CDR3 bases are TGTGCCAGCAGACAACTGGGACTTTCTAACTACAATGAGCAGTTCTTC.

This chain connects TRBV5-4 to TRBJ2-2; 14 bases fit TRBD2. This CDR3 has 16 residues. In germline, CDR1 is SGHNT, CDR2 YYREEE (reference sequence). J was trimmed by 5 bases and V by 5 bases; bases with no gene match: 5. Written as DNA, the CDR3 is TGTGCCAGCAGGGTGGGACTAGCGGGAGAAACCGGGGAGCTGTTTTTT. This encodes CASRVGLAGETGELFF.

This CDR3 reads CASSPLDFVGYGYTF. CDR3 nucleotides: TGTGCCAGCTCACCACTCGATTTCGTGGGGTATGGCTACACCTTC. This chain uses TRBV18 with TRBJ1-2, with D hard to call. Per germline, CDR1 KGHSH and CDR2 LQKENI. V was cut by 1 base and J by 5 bases, with 14 bases left in between. The CDR3 has 15 residues.

CDR3 DNA sequence: TGTGCCAGCAGCTCCAGCCAGGGGGCTGTAAATACGCAGTATTTT. Its protein is CASSSSQGAVNTQYF. The rearrangement joins TRBV7-2 to TRBJ2-3; 8 nucleotides agree with TRBD1. Germline V gene lookup returns CDR1 SGHTA and CDR2 FQGNSA. CDR3 size: 15 residues. V lost 4 bases to trimming and J lost 7 bases; unmatched junction nucleotides: 10.

The chain is built from TRBV10-1 and TRBJ2-7; D not resolved. The CDR3 contains 13 residues. From germline, CDR1 is WNHNN and CDR2 SYGVQD (reference sequence). Trimming cost V 2 bases and J 0 bases, with 5 bases left between them. CDR3 bases: TGCGCCAGCAGTGAGACAGCCTCCTACGAGCAGTACTTC. It is translated as CASSETASYEQYF.

This clone was seen only a few times. This chain joins TRBV4-2 and TRBJ2-4, with a tentative D call TRBD2 (6 bases). Trimming stripped 1 base from V and 8 bases from J, with 18 bases between. CDR1 is LGHNA and CDR2 is YNFKEQ in the germline V gene. The CDR3 sequence is 16 residues long. CDR3 nucleotide sequence: TGTGCCAGCAGCCAAGTTTCGCGGGGTCGGCACGACATTCAGTACTTC. This sequence encodes CASSQVSRGRHDIQYF.

This sequence joins TRBV7-2 and TRBJ2-7, with D unclear. This CDR3 is built from 13 residues. V gave up 1 base and J gave up 1 base, with 5 bases separating them. Germline values: CDR1 SGHTA, CDR2 FQGNSA. The CDR3 coding sequence is TGTGCCAGCAGCTTAGGACGTTCCTACGAGCAGTACTTC. Its translation is CASSLGRSYEQYF.

The J gene is TRBJ1-5, the V gene TRBV11-2; possibly TRBD1 for D (5 bases). Per the germline V gene, CDR1 is SGHAT and CDR2 is FQNNGV. CDR3 size: 17 residues. With 6 bases removed from V and 0 bases from J, the gap between germline ends came to 18 bases. The CDR3 region is CASSLTFGGDSNQPQHF. The CDR3, as DNA: TGTGCCAGCAGTCTTACTTTTGGGGGGGATAGCAATCAGCCCCAGCATTTT.

The J gene is TRBJ2-6, the V gene TRBV6-5; D not resolved. CDR3 length: 16 residues. V lost 2 bases to trimming and J lost 0 bases, with 8 bases between them. Germline CDR1 MNHEY, CDR2 SVGAGI. In DNA form, the CDR3 reads TGTGCCAGCAGTTACGGGCACCTCTCTGGGGCCAACGTCCTGACTTTC. It encodes CASSYGHLSGANVLTF.

This clone came up once. The chain joins TRBV5-6 to TRBJ2-3; TRBD2 agrees at 8 bases. The CDR3 extends over 13 amino acids. Germline CDR1 reads SGHDT; CDR2 reads YYEEEE. Trimming removed 4 bases from V and 4 bases from J; junction bases left unmatched: 2. CDR3 DNA: TGTGCCAGCAGCGGACTAGCTGCAGATACGCAGTATTTT. Encoded protein: CASSGLAADTQYF.

This sequence joins TRBV4-3 and TRBJ1-1; D call uncertain. The germline gives CDR1 LGHNA, CDR2 YSLEER. V lost 1 base, J lost 2 bases, and 11 bases lay in between. The CDR3 covers 15 residues. The CDR3 protein is CASSQGLGYNTEAFF. The CDR3 DNA is TGCGCCAGCAGCCAAGGGCTTGGCTATAACACTGAAGCTTTCTTT.

V usage is TRBV9 and J usage is TRBJ1-3; the D is unclear. The ends were cut back, 0 bases at V and 4 bases at J, with 5 bases in the middle. Germline V CDR1 and CDR2: SGDLS, YYNGEE. CDR3 length: 13 amino acids. CDR3 in DNA: TGTGCCAGCAGCGTAGGACACGGAAACACCATATATTTT. Its translation is CASSVGHGNTIYF.

The genes are TRBV7-6 and TRBJ2-1; no definite D call. The CDR3 is 14 residues long. The V gene lost 2 bases and the J gene lost 8 bases, with 13 bases spanning the gap. The germline V gene has CDR1 SGHVS and CDR2 FNYEAQ. In nucleotides, the CDR3 is TGTGCCAGCAGCTTAATAGCTGCTGCTCATGAGCAGTTCTTC. Translation gives CASSLIAAAHEQFF.

V gene TRBV6-5 combines with J gene TRBJ1-1; D gene uncertain. Per the germline V gene, CDR1 is MNHEY and CDR2 is SVGAGI. CDR3 length equals 13 residues. V gave up 5 bases and J gave up 3 bases, with 10 bases separating them. The CDR3 DNA reads TGTGCCAGCAGTCTAGGGTTTGACACTGAAGCTTTCTTT. Translating it yields CASSLGFDTEAFF.

The chain couples TRBV14 to TRBJ2-1; D gene uncertain. The CDR3 sequence is 16 residues long. V shed 1 base and J shed 0 bases, with 10 bases lying between them. Per the germline V gene, CDR1 is SGHDN and CDR2 is FVKESK. The CDR3 DNA reads TGTGCCAGCAGCCAAGTAGGGCTAAACTCCTACAATGAGCAGTTCTTC. Protein sequence: CASSQVGLNSYNEQFF.

The V gene is TRBV28, the J gene TRBJ1-1, with D possibly matching TRBD1 (5 bases). The V end was cut by 5 bases, the J end by 5 bases, with 9 bases between. CDR1 is MDHEN, CDR2 SYDVKM, per germline. The CDR3 runs to 12 residues. CDR3 protein: CASSASGTEAFF. The CDR3 bases are TGTGCCAGCAGTGCCTCAGGGACTGAAGCTTTCTTT.

This rearrangement joins TRBV5-1 to TRBJ2-5; no reliable D call. The ends were cut back, 0 bases at V and 1 base at J, with 4 bases in the middle. The CDR3 spans 13 residues. Germline-derived CDR1 and CDR2 are SGHRS and YFSETQ. Here the CDR3 reads CASSLVLQETQYF. Written as DNA, the CDR3 is TGCGCCAGCAGCTTGGTTCTCCAAGAGACCCAGTACTTC.

This clone came up a few times. This sequence joins TRBV10-3 and TRBJ2-3; 8 bases align to TRBD2. J gave up 2 bases and V 2 bases, and 15 bases lay outside the gene matches. CDR3 length: 19 amino acids. CDR1 and CDR2 from the germline V gene are ENHRY and SYGVKD. CDR3 sequence: CAISEPPLPGGGNTDTQYF. Written as DNA, the CDR3 is TGTGCCATCAGTGAGCCCCCCTTGCCGGGAGGGGGTAACACAGATACGCAGTATTTT.

The chain employs TRBV6-6 and TRBJ1-5, with a tentative D call TRBD1 (5 bases). V was pared by 2 bases and J by 6 bases, with 8 bases between. Germline V gene sequence: CDR1 MNHNY, CDR2 SVGAGI (reference sequence). The CDR3 contains 13 residues. Written as DNA, the CDR3 is TGTGCCAGCAGTTACGAGGGGAGTCAGCCCCAGCATTTT. Translation: CASSYEGSQPQHF.

This chain connects TRBV7-6 to TRBJ1-1; possible D gene TRBD1, 5 bases. Germline CDR1 is SGHVS and CDR2 is FNYEAQ. The CDR3 contains 15 residues. Trimming cost V 1 base and J 1 base, with 10 bases left between them. The CDR3 bases are TGTGCCAGCAGCTTAGGGGGACCAAAGAACACTGAAGCTTTCTTT. Protein product: CASSLGGPKNTEAFF.

This chain connects TRBV5-4 to TRBJ2-4, with D tentatively TRBD1 (6 bases). The CDR3 is made up of 15 amino acids. Germline CDR1 SGHNT, CDR2 YYREEE (reference sequence). The V end lost 4 bases, the J end lost 2 bases, and 13 bases lay between the germline ends. CDR3 in amino acids: CASSGFQGTKNIQYF. The CDR3 nucleotides are TGTGCCAGCAGCGGGTTTCAGGGGACCAAAAACATTCAGTACTTC.

The rearrangement links TRBV5-1 to TRBJ2-5, with D tentatively TRBD1 (6 bases). The CDR3 covers 15 residues. Germline V lookup: CDR1 SGHRS, CDR2 YFSETQ. Trimming stripped 4 bases from V and 5 bases from J, with 18 bases between. The CDR3 nucleotides are TGCGCCAGCAGCCTGACCCGAACAGGGATTGAGACCCAGTACTTC. This codes for CASSLTRTGIETQYF.

This chain joins TRBV21-1 and TRBJ2-7; TRBD1 is the table's D call, not checked against the DNA. TRBV21-1 is an annotated pseudogene. CDR3 size: 16 residues. For the CDR3, the DNA is TGTGCCAGCAGCAAAGACAAGCGACAGGGCGCCTACGAGCAGTACTTC. Its protein is CASSKDKRQGAYEQYF.